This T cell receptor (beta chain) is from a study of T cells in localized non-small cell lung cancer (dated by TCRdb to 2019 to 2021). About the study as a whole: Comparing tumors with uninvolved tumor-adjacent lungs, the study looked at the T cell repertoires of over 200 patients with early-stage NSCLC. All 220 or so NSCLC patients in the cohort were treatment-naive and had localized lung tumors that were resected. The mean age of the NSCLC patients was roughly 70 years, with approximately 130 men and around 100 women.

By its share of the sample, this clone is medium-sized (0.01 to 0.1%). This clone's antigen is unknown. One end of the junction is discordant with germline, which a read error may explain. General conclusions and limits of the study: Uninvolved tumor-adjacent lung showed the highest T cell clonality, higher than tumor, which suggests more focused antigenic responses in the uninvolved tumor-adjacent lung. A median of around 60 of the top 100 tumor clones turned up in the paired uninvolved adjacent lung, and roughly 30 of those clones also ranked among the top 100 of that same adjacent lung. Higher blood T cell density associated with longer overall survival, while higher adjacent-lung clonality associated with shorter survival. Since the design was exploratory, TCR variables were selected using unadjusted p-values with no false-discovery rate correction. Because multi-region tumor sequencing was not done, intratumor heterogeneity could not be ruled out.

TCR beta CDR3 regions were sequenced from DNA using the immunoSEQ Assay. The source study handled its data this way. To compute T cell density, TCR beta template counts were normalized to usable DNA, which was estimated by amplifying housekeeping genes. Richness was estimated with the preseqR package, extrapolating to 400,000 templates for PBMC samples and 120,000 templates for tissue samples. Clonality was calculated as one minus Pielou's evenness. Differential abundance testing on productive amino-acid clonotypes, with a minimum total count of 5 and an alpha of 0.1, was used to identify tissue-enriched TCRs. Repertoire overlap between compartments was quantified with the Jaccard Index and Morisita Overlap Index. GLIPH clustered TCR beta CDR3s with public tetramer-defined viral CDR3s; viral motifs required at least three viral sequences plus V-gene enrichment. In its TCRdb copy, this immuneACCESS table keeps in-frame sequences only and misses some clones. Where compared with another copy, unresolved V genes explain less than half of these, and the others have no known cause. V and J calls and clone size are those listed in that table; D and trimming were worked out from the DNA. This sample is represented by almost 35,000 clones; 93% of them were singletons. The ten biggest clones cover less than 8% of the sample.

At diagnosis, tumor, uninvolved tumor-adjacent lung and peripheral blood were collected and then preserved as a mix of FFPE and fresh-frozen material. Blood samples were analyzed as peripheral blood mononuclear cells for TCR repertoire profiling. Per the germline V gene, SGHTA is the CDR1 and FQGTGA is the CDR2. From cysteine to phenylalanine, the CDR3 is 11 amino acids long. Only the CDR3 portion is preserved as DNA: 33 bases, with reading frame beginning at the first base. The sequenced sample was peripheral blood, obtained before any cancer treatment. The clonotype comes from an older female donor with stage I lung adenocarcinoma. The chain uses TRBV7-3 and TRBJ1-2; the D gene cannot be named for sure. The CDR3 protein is CASSLNGPPAF. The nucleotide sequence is TGTGCCAGCAGCTTAAACGGGCCTCCTGCCTTC.